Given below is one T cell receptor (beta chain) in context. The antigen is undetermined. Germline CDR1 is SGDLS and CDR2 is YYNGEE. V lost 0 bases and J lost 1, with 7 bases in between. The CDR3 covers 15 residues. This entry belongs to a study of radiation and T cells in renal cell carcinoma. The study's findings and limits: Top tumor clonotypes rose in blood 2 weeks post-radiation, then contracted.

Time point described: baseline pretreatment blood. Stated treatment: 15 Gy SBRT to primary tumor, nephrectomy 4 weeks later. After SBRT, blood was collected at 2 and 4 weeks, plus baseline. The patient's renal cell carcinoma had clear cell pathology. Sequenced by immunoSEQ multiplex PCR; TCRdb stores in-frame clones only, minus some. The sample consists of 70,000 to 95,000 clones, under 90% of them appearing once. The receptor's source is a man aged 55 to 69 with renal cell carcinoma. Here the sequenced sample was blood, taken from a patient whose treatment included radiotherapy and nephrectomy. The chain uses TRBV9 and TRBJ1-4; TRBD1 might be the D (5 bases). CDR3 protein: CASSVAGGTNEKLFF. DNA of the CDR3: TGTGCCAGCAGCGTAGCGGGGGGAACTAATGAAAAACTGTTTTTT.